This entry is about one T cell receptor beta chain. Its antigen is not identified. The data stem from a study of shared clonotypes between healthy human individuals. Naive CD8 cells, CD45RO-negative and positively selected for CCR7, excluded terminally differentiated effector memory CD45RA+ cells. Germline loops: CDR1 MDHEN, CDR2 SYDVKM. The V segment lost 8 bases and the J segment 4 bases; nucleotides outside the gene matches: 10. The length of the CDR3 is 15 residues. General observations from the study: Clonotype sharing among donors was expected to depend on sequencing depth. Memory subsets had estimated richness that was generally smaller than that of naive subsets.

TCRdb's table, derived via immunoSEQ multiplex PCR, lists solely in-frame clones and lacks some. The sample has around 700,000 clones; 90% to 95% are singletons. The receptor was derived from a man aged 25-45 years in good health. Input material: naive CD8+ T cells sorted from blood. The J gene is TRBJ2-1, the V gene TRBV28, with 8 bases aligning to TRBD1. The CDR3 is CASGSWGQEYNEQFF. The CDR3 DNA reads as TGTGCCAGCGGCAGCTGGGGACAGGAGTACAATGAGCAGTTCTTC.